Listed below are T cell receptor beta chains from one sample, sequenced in a study of T cell changes during pregnancy in multiple sclerosis. The data were produced by immunoSEQ multiplex PCR, yet TCRdb's version contains in-frame clones alone and is incomplete. This sample has around 100,000 clones, with just over 90% found just once. This sample comprised peripheral blood, obtained in the second trimester of pregnancy. These receptors were collected from a female donor in good health, enrolled as a control in a pregnancy study. CDR3s include the opening cysteine and the closing phenylalanine or tryptophan. Each record gives: D gene, V gene, J gene, clone size, CDR3 protein, CDR3 DNA. A D gene is named only where the DNA matches it firmly. Not all rows give a size; the values are once, few, many and, for expanded clones, a class.

d_call: TRBD1
v_call: TRBV28
j_call: TRBJ1-1
clone_size: -
cdr3_aa: CASSRGDRVNTEAFF
cdr3_nt: TGTGCCAGCAGCCGAGGGGACAGGGTGAACACTGAAGCTTTCTTT

d_call: -
v_call: TRBV19
j_call: TRBJ1-1
clone_size: -
cdr3_aa: CASSMAITRSQNTEAFF
cdr3_nt: TGTGCCAGTAGTATGGCGATTACTCGGAGCCAGAACACTGAAGCTTTCTTT

d_call: TRBD1
v_call: TRBV19
j_call: TRBJ2-7
clone_size: -
cdr3_aa: CASSIGTGPYEQYF
cdr3_nt: TGTGCCAGTAGTATAGGGACAGGGCCCTACGAGCAGTACTTC

d_call: -
v_call: TRBV6-1
j_call: TRBJ1-6
clone_size: -
cdr3_aa: CASSGARMASPLHF
cdr3_nt: TGTGCCAGCAGTGGTGCCAGGATGGCTTCACCCCTCCACTTT

d_call: -
v_call: TRBV18
j_call: TRBJ2-7
clone_size: -
cdr3_aa: CASSPPSAGADSSYEQYF
cdr3_nt: TGTGCCAGCTCACCACCATCAGCCGGCGCGGACAGCTCCTACGAGCAGTACTTC

d_call: -
v_call: TRBV19
j_call: TRBJ1-3
clone_size: -
cdr3_aa: CASSYLQGTGNTIYF
cdr3_nt: TGTGCCAGTAGCTACTTACAGGGAACTGGAAACACCATATATTTT

d_call: -
v_call: TRBV19
j_call: TRBJ1-2
clone_size: -
cdr3_aa: CASSIDSIPGYGYTF
cdr3_nt: TGTGCCAGTAGTATAGATAGTATTCCGGGCTATGGCTACACCTTC

d_call: -
v_call: TRBV7-2
j_call: TRBJ2-2
clone_size: -
cdr3_aa: CASSFGQTGELFF
cdr3_nt: TGTGCCAGCAGCTTCGGACAGACCGGGGAGCTGTTTTTT

d_call: -
v_call: TRBV18
j_call: TRBJ1-5
clone_size: -
cdr3_aa: CASSPVEGQPQHF
cdr3_nt: TGTGCCAGCTCACCGGTCGAGGGTCAGCCCCAGCATTTT

d_call: -
v_call: TRBV9
j_call: TRBJ2-3
clone_size: -
cdr3_aa: CASSVSSGSTDTQYF
cdr3_nt: TGTGCCAGCAGCGTCTCGAGCGGGAGCACAGATACGCAGTATTTT

d_call: TRBD1
v_call: TRBV4-1
j_call: TRBJ1-4
clone_size: -
cdr3_aa: CASSQVGDRVGEKLFF
cdr3_nt: TGCGCCAGCAGCCAAGTGGGGGACAGAGTGGGGGAAAAACTGTTTTTT

d_call: -
v_call: TRBV7-8
j_call: TRBJ1-5
clone_size: -
cdr3_aa: CASSLPGGDQPQHF
cdr3_nt: TGTGCCAGCAGCCTACCGGGGGGAGATCAGCCCCAGCATTTT

d_call: -
v_call: TRBV9
j_call: TRBJ2-1
clone_size: -
cdr3_aa: CASSAYRRGLSFSSYNEQFF
cdr3_nt: TGTGCCAGCAGCGCCTATAGGAGGGGTCTTTCGTTTAGCTCCTACAATGAGCAGTTCTTC

d_call: -
v_call: TRBV19
j_call: TRBJ2-1
clone_size: -
cdr3_aa: CASRRETRPLNEQFF
cdr3_nt: TGTGCCAGTAGGCGAGAAACTAGGCCCCTAAATGAGCAGTTCTTC

d_call: -
v_call: TRBV7-2
j_call: TRBJ2-7
clone_size: -
cdr3_aa: CASSLPGYEQYF
cdr3_nt: TGTGCCAGCAGCTTACCAGGATACGAGCAGTACTTC

d_call: -
v_call: TRBV9
j_call: TRBJ1-2
clone_size: -
cdr3_aa: CASSPRDTTNYGYTF
cdr3_nt: TGTGCCAGCAGCCCCCGGGACACCACTAACTATGGCTACACCTTC

d_call: -
v_call: TRBV20-1
j_call: TRBJ2-7
clone_size: -
cdr3_aa: CSAADEQYF
cdr3_nt: TGCAGTGCTGCAGACGAGCAGTACTTC

d_call: -
v_call: TRBV6-1
j_call: TRBJ2-3
clone_size: -
cdr3_aa: CASIGGVGTDTQYF
cdr3_nt: TGTGCCAGCATAGGCGGGGTGGGCACAGATACGCAGTATTTT

d_call: TRBD2
v_call: TRBV4-2
j_call: TRBJ2-5
clone_size: -
cdr3_aa: CASSQERGYQETQYF
cdr3_nt: TGTGCCAGCAGCCAGGAGCGGGGGTACCAAGAGACCCAGTACTTC

d_call: -
v_call: TRBV14
j_call: TRBJ1-2
clone_size: -
cdr3_aa: CASSQPGLYGYTF
cdr3_nt: TGTGCCAGCAGCCAACCAGGGCTATATGGCTACACCTTC

d_call: TRBD1
v_call: TRBV28
j_call: TRBJ1-1
clone_size: -
cdr3_aa: CASRGSDRMNTEAFF
cdr3_nt: TGTGCCAGCAGGGGATCGGACAGGATGAACACTGAAGCTTTCTTT

d_call: TRBD1
v_call: TRBV6-1
j_call: TRBJ2-7
clone_size: once
cdr3_aa: CASSAPPGQGYEQYF
cdr3_nt: TGTGCCAGCAGTGCGCCCCCGGGACAGGGCTACGAGCAGTACTTC

d_call: TRBD2
v_call: TRBV30
j_call: TRBJ2-5
clone_size: -
cdr3_aa: CAWSPRGGLETQYF
cdr3_nt: TGTGCCTGGAGTCCCCGCGGGGGACTGGAGACCCAGTACTTC

d_call: -
v_call: TRBV27
j_call: TRBJ2-3
clone_size: once
cdr3_aa: CASSSPSTASTDTQYF
cdr3_nt: TGTGCCAGCAGTTCGCCATCTACTGCTAGCACAGATACGCAGTATTTT

d_call: -
v_call: TRBV6-4
j_call: TRBJ1-6
clone_size: -
cdr3_aa: CASSEDFNSPLHF
cdr3_nt: TGTGCCAGCAGTGAAGACTTTAATTCACCCCTCCACTTT

d_call: -
v_call: TRBV5-1
j_call: TRBJ2-7
clone_size: -
cdr3_aa: CASSTNGQKSYEQYF
cdr3_nt: TGCGCCAGCAGCACTAACGGACAGAAATCCTACGAGCAGTACTTC

d_call: -
v_call: TRBV6-5
j_call: TRBJ1-1
clone_size: -
cdr3_aa: CASSYSAGTEAFF
cdr3_nt: TGTGCCAGCAGTTACTCCGCGGGCACTGAAGCTTTCTTT

d_call: -
v_call: TRBV25-1
j_call: TRBJ1-6
clone_size: -
cdr3_aa: CASRGLGDYNSPLHF
cdr3_nt: TGTGCCAGCAGGGGACTAGGGGACTATAATTCACCCCTCCACTTT

d_call: -
v_call: TRBV5-1
j_call: TRBJ1-1
clone_size: -
cdr3_aa: CASSLASGGMNTEAFF
cdr3_nt: TGCGCCAGCAGCTTGGCCTCCGGGGGGATGAACACTGAAGCTTTCTTT

d_call: -
v_call: TRBV5-1
j_call: TRBJ1-1
clone_size: -
cdr3_aa: CASSSALRTEAFF
cdr3_nt: TGCGCCAGCAGCTCCGCGTTGAGGACTGAAGCTTTCTTT

d_call: -
v_call: TRBV7-2
j_call: TRBJ2-7
clone_size: once
cdr3_aa: CASSRLSPMGEQYF
cdr3_nt: TGTGCCAGTTCCAGGCTTTCCCCGATGGGCGAGCAGTACTTC

d_call: TRBD1
v_call: TRBV30
j_call: TRBJ1-5
clone_size: -
cdr3_aa: CAWSAPGQGVHQPQHF
cdr3_nt: TGTGCCTGGAGTGCGCCGGGACAGGGTGTGCATCAGCCCCAGCATTTT

d_call: TRBD2
v_call: TRBV5-4
j_call: TRBJ2-7
clone_size: -
cdr3_aa: CASSPTSGSFYEQYF
cdr3_nt: TGTGCCAGCAGTCCCACTAGCGGGAGCTTCTACGAGCAGTACTTC

d_call: -
v_call: TRBV5-1
j_call: TRBJ1-1
clone_size: many
cdr3_aa: CASRGEGTEAFF
cdr3_nt: TGCGCCAGCAGGGGGGAGGGCACTGAAGCTTTCTTT

d_call: -
v_call: TRBV11-3
j_call: TRBJ2-3
clone_size: -
cdr3_aa: CASSLAGPSTDTQYF
cdr3_nt: TGTGCCAGCAGCTTAGCAGGGCCTAGCACAGATACGCAGTATTTT

d_call: -
v_call: TRBV5-1
j_call: TRBJ2-7
clone_size: -
cdr3_aa: CASTPTAGQDEQYF
cdr3_nt: TGCGCCAGCACTCCGACAGCGGGTCAAGACGAGCAGTACTTC

d_call: TRBD1
v_call: TRBV28
j_call: TRBJ1-1
clone_size: -
cdr3_aa: CASSPPDRGHNTEAFF
cdr3_nt: TGTGCCAGCAGTCCACCGGACAGGGGACATAACACTGAAGCTTTCTTT

d_call: -
v_call: TRBV6-6
j_call: TRBJ1-3
clone_size: -
cdr3_aa: CASKQASGNTIYF
cdr3_nt: TGTGCCAGCAAACAGGCCTCTGGAAACACCATATATTTT

d_call: -
v_call: TRBV10-1
j_call: TRBJ2-1
clone_size: -
cdr3_aa: CASSPNQNWEQFF
cdr3_nt: TGCGCCAGCAGTCCCAATCAGAATTGGGAGCAGTTCTTC

d_call: TRBD1
v_call: TRBV2
j_call: TRBJ2-5
clone_size: few
cdr3_aa: CASSIGGQGQETQYF
cdr3_nt: TGTGCCAGCAGCATAGGGGGACAGGGGCAAGAGACCCAGTACTTC

d_call: TRBD1
v_call: TRBV7-9
j_call: TRBJ1-1
clone_size: -
cdr3_aa: CASSLQGADLEAFF
cdr3_nt: TGTGCCAGCAGCCTACAGGGGGCCGACCTTGAAGCTTTCTTT

d_call: -
v_call: TRBV6-1
j_call: TRBJ2-7
clone_size: -
cdr3_aa: CASSELGTSSYEQYF
cdr3_nt: TGTGCCAGCAGTGAGCTAGGGACTTCATCCTACGAGCAGTACTTC

d_call: -
v_call: TRBV5-1
j_call: TRBJ2-5
clone_size: -
cdr3_aa: CASSFRGGETQYF
cdr3_nt: TGCGCCAGCAGCTTTAGGGGTGGAGAGACCCAGTACTTC

d_call: -
v_call: TRBV21-1
j_call: TRBJ1-5
clone_size: once
cdr3_aa: CASRPGQPHSNQPQHF
cdr3_nt: TGTGCCAGCAGACCCGGACAGCCTCATAGCAATCAGCCCCAGCATTTT

d_call: -
v_call: TRBV6-5
j_call: TRBJ1-2
clone_size: few
cdr3_aa: CASSSQVNYGYTF
cdr3_nt: TGTGCCAGCAGTTCACAGGTTAACTATGGCTACACCTTC

d_call: TRBD1
v_call: TRBV5-6
j_call: TRBJ1-5
clone_size: -
cdr3_aa: CASNGQGGQPQHF
cdr3_nt: TGTGCCAGCAACGGACAGGGGGGACAGCCCCAGCATTTT

d_call: -
v_call: TRBV7-2
j_call: TRBJ2-7
clone_size: -
cdr3_aa: CASSLLDSRLYEQYF
cdr3_nt: TGTGCCAGCAGCCTCCTGGACAGCCGCCTCTACGAGCAGTACTTC

d_call: -
v_call: TRBV18
j_call: TRBJ1-4
clone_size: -
cdr3_aa: CASSPVVGPGNEKLFF
cdr3_nt: TGTGCCAGCTCACCCGTCGTAGGGCCAGGGAATGAAAAACTGTTTTTT